Shown below are 27 T cell receptor beta chains from a single sample sequenced in a study of shared clonotypes between healthy human individuals. Method: immunoSEQ multiplex PCR; TCRdb's copy keeps in-frame clones and lacks some. Here the sample spans 1.5 million to 1.9 million clones, approximately 98% being singletons. Source material: naive CD4+ T cells sorted from blood. Described subset: CD45RA+ positively selected. These receptor sequences come from a man in his thirties or forties in good health.

This clone occurred once. The rearrangement joins TRBV7-2 to TRBJ2-2; a weak D match, TRBD2 (6 bases). CDR3 length: 14 amino acids. CDR1 SGHTA and CDR2 FQGNSA come from the germline V gene. V was shortened by 2 bases and J by 6 bases, with 10 bases between the two germline ends. The CDR3 spells CASSLLASAGELFF. CDR3 DNA: TGTGCCAGCAGCTTACTAGCGTCGGCCGGGGAGCTGTTTTTT.

The rearrangement links TRBV5-1 to TRBJ1-4; tentatively, D is TRBD1 (5 bases). Looked up from germline, CDR1 is SGHRS and CDR2 is YFSETQ. Trimming left V 2 bases short and J 5 bases short, with 13 bases between. CDR3 length equals 15 residues. In DNA form, the CDR3 reads TGCGCCAGCAGCTTAGGGGACGGACGGAATGAAAAACTGTTTTTT. The encoded protein is CASSLGDGRNEKLFF. Filled out from reference TRBV5-1 and TRBJ1-4, the complete variable domain reads KAGVTQTPRYLIKTRGQQVTLSCSPISGHRSVSWYQQTPGQGLQFLFEYFSETQRNKGNFPGRFSGRQFSNSRSEMNVSTLELGDSALYLCASSLGDGRNEKLFFGSGTQLSVL.

A word on this clone: Other DNA sequences within the sample encode an identical CDR3. The chain couples TRBV5-1 to TRBJ2-3; D is undetermined. V gave up 0 bases and J gave up 2 bases, with 7 bases separating them. Germline V gene sequence: CDR1 SGHRS, CDR2 YFSETQ. The CDR3 has 14 amino acids. The CDR3 sequence is CASSLGLATDTQYF. In DNA form, the CDR3 reads TGCGCCAGCAGCTTGGGGCTGGCCACAGATACGCAGTATTTT.

This clone was recorded only once. This rearrangement joins TRBV9 to TRBJ2-5; possibly TRBD1 for D (5 bases). CDR3 length: 12 amino acids. V gave up 0 bases and J gave up 7 bases, with 7 bases separating them. Germline V lookup: CDR1 SGDLS, CDR2 YYNGEE. The DNA for the CDR3 is TGTGCCAGCAGCGTAGATCAGGGGACCCAGTACTTC. The encoded protein is CASSVDQGTQYF.

Turning to this clone: Mismatch with germline at one junction end may stem from a read error. The gene calls are TRBV5-5 and TRBJ2-7; 7 nucleotides align to TRBD2. Per the germline V gene, CDR1 is SGHKS and CDR2 is YYEKEE (reference sequence). This CDR3 comprises 12 residues. The CDR3 DNA reads TGTACCAGCGGGGAGGGCCCGTACGAGCAGTACTTC. Amino acids: CTSGEGPYEQYF.

This chain links TRBV5-8 with TRBJ1-2, with a weak D call TRBD1 (6 bases). The V end lost 2 bases, the J end lost 0 bases, and 11 bases lay between the germline ends. CDR3 length: 15 amino acids. The germline gives CDR1 SGHTS, CDR2 YDEGEE. The chain's CDR3 is CASSFPGTTNYGYTF. The CDR3, as DNA: TGTGCCAGCAGCTTCCCCGGGACAACTAACTATGGCTACACCTTC. The full variable domain, rest sourced from reference TRBV5-8 and TRBJ1-2, is EAGVTQSPTHLIKTRGQQATLRCSPISGHTSVYWYQQALGLGLQFLLWYDEGEERNRGNFPPRFSGRQFPNYSSELNVNALELEDSALYLCASSFPGTTNYGYTFGSGTRLTVV.

This chain links TRBV5-1 with TRBJ1-1; 8 positions agree with TRBD1. The CDR3 runs to 14 residues. Trimming removed 3 bases from V and 5 bases from J; junction bases left unmatched: 6. Per germline, CDR1 SGHRS and CDR2 YFSETQ. CDR3 sequence (DNA): TGCGCCAGCAGCTCACAGGGGGGTTTGACTGAAGCTTTCTTT. It is translated as CASSSQGGLTEAFF.

This chain uses TRBV19 with TRBJ2-2; tentatively, D is TRBD1 or TRBD2 (7 bases each). This CDR3 comprises 15 residues. V was cut by 4 bases and J by 4 bases, with 13 bases left in between. Germline V gives CDR1 LNHDA, CDR2 SQIVND (reference sequence). In DNA, the CDR3 is TGTGCCAGTAGTACACAGGGGAGGGGCACCGGGGAGCTGTTTTTT. The encoded protein is CASSTQGRGTGELFF.

This clone was counted a single time. This chain uses TRBV5-4 with TRBJ2-2; unclear D gene. Trimming took 0 bases from V and 3 from J, leaving 12 bases between them. Germline V lookup: CDR1 SGHNT, CDR2 YYREEE (reference sequence). The CDR3 loop spans 16 amino acids. The CDR3 nucleotides read TGTGCCAGCAGCTTGGCTAGTCGAGGATACACCGGGGAGCTGTTTTTT. As protein: CASSLASRGYTGELFF.

As to this clone: The same CDR3 arises from other DNA sequences in this sample as well. In DNA form, the CDR3 reads TGTGCCAGCAGCTTACAGGGACAAGAGACCCAGTACTTC. Amino acid sequence: CASSLQGQETQYF. V and J are TRBV5-4 and TRBJ2-5, with D perhaps TRBD1 (6 bases). Germline lookup yields CDR1 SGHNT and CDR2 YYREEE (reference sequence). The CDR3 totals 13 residues. V dropped 2 bases and J dropped 2 bases, with 7 bases sitting between them.

J is TRBJ2-1 and V is TRBV30, with 7 bases identical to TRBD2. Per the germline V gene, CDR1 is GTSNPN and CDR2 is SVGIG (reference sequence). The CDR3 length is 12 residues. The chain's CDR3 is CASGPVYNEQFF. CDR3 DNA: TGTGCTAGCGGGCCCGTCTACAATGAGCAGTTCTTC.

The gene calls are TRBV14 and TRBJ2-1; TRBD2 aligns across 7 bases. There are 14 residues in the CDR3. Per the germline V gene, CDR1 is SGHDN and CDR2 is FVKESK. V gave up 5 bases and J gave up 4 bases; unmatched junction bases: 5. In DNA form, the CDR3 reads TGTGCCAGCAGCAGCGGGACTCTTTACAATGAGCAGTTCTTC. Protein: CASSSGTLYNEQFF.

The V gene is TRBV9, the J gene TRBJ1-2; D may be TRBD1 (6 bases). The CDR3 extends over 16 amino acids. CDR1 and CDR2 (germline): SGDLS, YYNGEE. Trimming cost V 0 bases and J 2 bases, with 14 bases left between them. The CDR3 is CASSVAAGAKNYGYTF. CDR3 nucleotides: TGTGCCAGCAGCGTAGCAGCGGGGGCGAAGAACTATGGCTACACCTTC. The variable domain in full, with the rest retrieved from reference TRBV9 and TRBJ1-2, is DSGVTQTPKHLITATGQRVTLRCSPRSGDLSVYWYQQSLDQGLQFLIQYYNGEERAKGNILERFSAQQFPDLHSELNLSSLELGDSALYFCASSVAAGAKNYGYTFGSGTRLTVV.

The CDR3 DNA reads TGTGCCAGCAGCTTCCGGGACAGCAAGTTGAATGAGCAGTTCTTC. Protein sequence: CASSFRDSKLNEQFF. The chain carries TRBV7-8 and TRBJ2-1; 7 bases map to TRBD1. Trimming removed 3 bases from V and 7 bases from J; junction bases left unmatched: 9. Germline V CDR1 and CDR2: SGHVS, FQNEAQ. There are 15 residues in the CDR3.

This chain joins TRBV2 and TRBJ2-2, with 9 bases fitting TRBD2. The CDR3 extends over 15 amino acids. V was clipped by 10 bases and J by 7 bases; unmatched bases: 13. Germline V CDR1 and CDR2: SNHLY, FYNNEI. DNA for the CDR3: TGTGCCATCAGGGATAGCGGGAGTTGGATCGGGGAGCTGTTTTTT. Amino acids: CAIRDSGSWIGELFF.

The chain employs TRBV7-3 and TRBJ2-1, with 13 bases that match TRBD2. The CDR3 runs 16 residues. The V gene end was trimmed by 5 bases and the J gene end by 7 bases; junction bases not matched to a gene: 8. The germline gives CDR1 SGHTA, CDR2 FQGTGA. In DNA, the CDR3 is TGTGCCAGCAGCCAACTAGCGGGAGGGGTACCGAATGAGCAGTTCTTC. This sequence encodes CASSQLAGGVPNEQFF.

V usage is TRBV11-2 and J usage is TRBJ2-4, with 12 bases lining up with TRBD2. J lost 0 bases, V lost 4 bases, and 10 bases had no gene match. This CDR3 is 19 amino acids long. The germline V gene encodes CDR1 SGHAT and CDR2 FQNNGV. CDR3 loop: CASSSRLAGDRLAKNIQYF. Here the CDR3 DNA reads TGTGCCAGCAGCTCGCGACTAGCGGGAGATCGATTAGCCAAAAACATTCAGTACTTC.

This chain connects TRBV5-6 to TRBJ2-6; 9 bases map to TRBD1. This CDR3 contains 18 residues. After removal of 4 bases from V and 5 bases from J, the junction contained 13 bases not matched to a gene. Germline V gene sequence: CDR1 SGHDT, CDR2 YYEEEE. For the CDR3, the DNA is TGTGCCAGCAGCCCCAACCGGGACAGGGTTTTAAGGGCCAACGTCCTGACTTTC. It specifies CASSPNRDRVLRANVLTF.

In nucleotides, the CDR3 is TGCGCCAGCAGCTGGGGAGGGACAGCCCAAGAGACCCAGTACTTC. Amino acids: CASSWGGTAQETQYF. The V call is TRBV5-1, the J call TRBJ2-5; the D gene could be TRBD1 or TRBD2 (7 bases each). The length of the CDR3 is 15 residues. CDR1 and CDR2 from the germline V gene are SGHRS and YFSETQ. V was cut by 3 bases and J by 1 base, with 13 bases left in between.

The chain uses TRBV11-2 and TRBJ1-2, with 11 bases fitting TRBD1. V dropped 4 bases and J dropped 1; count of bases not matched to a gene: 11. CDR1 SGHAT and CDR2 FQNNGV come from the germline V gene. This CDR3 is 18 amino acids long. The CDR3 spells CASSSSDRGLSRNYGYTF. The CDR3 DNA reads TGTGCCAGCAGCTCGTCGGACAGGGGGCTATCGCGTAACTATGGCTACACCTTC.

The rearrangement links TRBV7-2 to TRBJ2-7; TRBD1 matches 8 bases. V was pared by 4 bases and J by 6 bases, with 14 bases of the junction left unmatched. CDR1 is SGHTA, CDR2 FQGNSA, per germline. The CDR3 is made up of 16 amino acids. The CDR3 region is CASSSSFGTGPSEQYF. DNA of the CDR3: TGTGCCAGCAGCTCTTCGTTCGGGACAGGTCCCTCCGAGCAGTACTTC.

The rearrangement joins TRBV5-6 to TRBJ2-5; D call uncertain. Trimming stripped 4 bases from V and 1 base from J, with 11 bases between. CDR1 SGHDT and CDR2 YYEEEE come from the germline V gene. CDR3 length equals 14 residues. CDR3 sequence (DNA): TGTGCCAGCAGCCGAGTGACCGGCCAAGAGACCCAGTACTTC. Translating gives CASSRVTGQETQYF.

This rearrangement joins TRBV19 to TRBJ2-2; 14 bases align to TRBD2. CDR1 and CDR2 (germline): LNHDA, SQIVND (reference sequence). V was pared by 9 bases and J by 4 bases, with 13 bases of the junction left unmatched. The CDR3 consists of 18 residues. The CDR3, as DNA: TGTGCCAGCTCCCAGGAGGGACTAGCGGGAGACCGCACCGGGGAGCTGTTTTTT. Encoded protein: CASSQEGLAGDRTGELFF.

On this clone itself: Other DNA sequences in this sample translate to the same CDR3. The chain has TRBV15 and TRBJ2-5; D ambiguous. Between the trimmed V and J ends, which lost 3 bases and 2 bases, there was a span of 7 bases. Germline loops: CDR1 LNHNV, CDR2 YYDKDF (reference sequence). The CDR3 totals 13 residues. The DNA of the CDR3 is TGTGCCACCAGCAGGGCACTACAAGAGACCCAGTACTTC. It yields the protein CATSRALQETQYF.

The chain joins TRBV7-9 to TRBJ2-7; the D gene is possibly TRBD1 (6 bases). V was trimmed by 5 bases and J by 6 bases, leaving 14 bases between them. Germline CDR1 and CDR2: SEHNR and FQNEAQ (reference sequence). The CDR3 loop spans 13 amino acids. The CDR3 region has the DNA TGTGCCAGCAGCACCACGTCCAGGGGCGAGCAGTACTTC. As protein: CASSTTSRGEQYF.

This sequence joins TRBV7-9 and TRBJ2-6; a weak D match, TRBD1 (6 bases). The CDR3 is 17 residues long. Germline V CDR1 and CDR2: SEHNR, FQNEAQ (reference sequence). Trimming removed 5 bases at V and 2 bases at J, with 16 bases between. CDR3 sequence (DNA): TGTGCCAGCAGCCCCTTCACAGGGCGAACTGGGGCCAACGTCCTGACTTTC. This encodes CASSPFTGRTGANVLTF. Complete variable domain (other parts from reference TRBV7-9 and TRBJ2-6): DTGVSQNPRHKITKRGQNVTFRCDPISEHNRLYWYRQTLGQGPEFLTYFQNEAQLEKSRLLSDRFSAERPKGSFSTLEIQRTEQGDSAMYLCASSPFTGRTGANVLTFGAGSRLTVL.

The V gene is TRBV5-1, the J gene TRBJ1-1; 8 nucleotides agree with TRBD1. Germline assignment: CDR1 SGHRS and CDR2 YFSETQ. This CDR3 is built from 15 residues. V was pared by 2 bases and J by 4 bases, with 7 bases of the junction left unmatched. The DNA of the CDR3 is TGCGCCAGCAGCTTCGGACAGGGTGGAGGCACTGAAGCTTTCTTT. Translating it yields CASSFGQGGGTEAFF.